A single sample gave rise to the 21 T cell receptor beta chains below, sequenced in a study of shared clonotypes between healthy human individuals. This table comes from immunoSEQ multiplex PCR, and its TCRdb copy is limited to in-frame clones, with some not included. The sample includes hundreds of thousands of clones, roughly four fifths of them seen just once. Sequencing was done on a sample of PBMCs. Every receptor here comes from a woman between 40 and 50 years old in good health. Some clones in this sample may be carry-over from other donors' samples.

The chain combines TRBV19 with TRBJ2-2; 14 bases agree with TRBD2. CDR1 and CDR2 (germline): LNHDA, SQIVND (reference sequence). Trimming took 7 bases from V and 3 from J; bases not matched to a gene: 28. This CDR3 spans 24 amino acids. This chain's CDR3 is CASTAKRLTESRLAGGPDTGELFF. As DNA, the CDR3 is TGTGCCAGTACCGCCAAACGCCTGACGGAAAGCAGACTAGCGGGAGGGCCGGACACCGGGGAGCTGTTTTTT.

DNA for the CDR3: TGTGCCAGCAGCCTCACAGGGAACACCGGGGAGCTGTTTTTT. Its protein product is CASSLTGNTGELFF. J is TRBJ2-2 and V is TRBV7-9; tentative D call: TRBD1 (5 bases). Germline V CDR1 and CDR2: SEHNR, FQNEAQ (reference sequence). This CDR3 is 14 amino acids long. V shed 5 bases and J shed 1 base, with 8 bases lying between them.

Remarks on this clone: A far larger clone is a single base away, which makes a read error likely. Other nucleotide sequences from this sample produce the same CDR3. The V gene is TRBV4-2, the J gene TRBJ2-7; the match to TRBD2 covers 8 bases. The CDR3 is 15 residues long. Germline V gives CDR1 LGHNA, CDR2 YNFKEQ. Here the CDR3 reads CASSFQTGTRNEQYF. CDR3 bases: TGTGCCAGCAGCTTTCAGACCGGGACTAGGAACGAGCAGTACTTT.

J is TRBJ2-2 and V is TRBV4-2; no firm D call. The CDR3 contains 13 residues. CDR1 is LGHNA and CDR2 is YNFKEQ in the germline V gene. Trimming left V 0 bases short and J 6 bases short, with 5 bases between. CDR3 DNA sequence: TGTGCCAGCAGCCAAGATGGGCCCGGGGAGCTGTTTTTT. Amino acids: CASSQDGPGELFF.

The J gene is TRBJ2-5, the V gene TRBV27; D is ambiguous. Germline V gives CDR1 MNHEY, CDR2 SMNVEV (reference sequence). This CDR3 is built from 16 residues. Trimming removed 2 bases from V and 5 bases from J, with 18 bases in between. Written as DNA, the CDR3 is TGTGCCAGCAGTTTAGACGGAGTGGGCGGTCAGGAGACCCAGTACTTC. Its protein product is CASSLDGVGGQETQYF.

This chain joins TRBV7-9 and TRBJ2-2; D possibly uses TRBD1 or TRBD2 (6 bases each). This CDR3 region has 14 residues. V was trimmed by 7 bases and J by 7 bases, leaving 16 bases between them. Germline CDR1 reads SEHNR; CDR2 reads FQNEAQ (reference sequence). CDR3 in amino acids: CASTPRGDLGELFF. The CDR3 DNA is TGTGCCAGCACCCCGAGGGGGGACCTCGGGGAGCTGTTTTTT.

The chain has TRBV30 and TRBJ1-4; D is uncertain. The V end was cut by 0 bases, the J end by 10 bases, with 9 bases between. The CDR3 spans 12 residues. Germline CDR1 is GTSNPN and CDR2 is SVGIG (reference sequence). DNA for the CDR3: TGTGCCTGGAGTGTCCGGGAGGGAAAACTGTTTTTT. This encodes CAWSVREGKLFF.

CDR3 region: CASSQDWARSAYEQYF. CDR3 nucleotides: TGCGCCAGCAGCCAAGATTGGGCGCGGTCAGCATACGAGCAGTACTTC. V and J are TRBV4-1 and TRBJ2-7, with D hard to call. Germline assignment: CDR1 MGHRA and CDR2 YSYEKL. The CDR3 is made up of 16 amino acids. V lost 0 bases and J lost 4, with 16 bases in between.

The chain links TRBV28 to TRBJ1-1; 9 positions match TRBD1. Germline CDR1 and CDR2: MDHEN and SYDVKM. V dropped 5 bases and J dropped 10; count of bases not matched to a gene: 11. The CDR3 runs to 14 residues. CDR3 nucleotide sequence: TGTGCCAGCAGTCCCTCCACAGGGGGCAGGGGAGCTTTCTTT. Its protein product is CASSPSTGGRGAFF. Using reference TRBV28 and TRBJ1-1 for the parts outside the CDR3, the full variable domain is DVKVTQSSRYLVKRTGEKVFLECVQDMDHENMFWYRQDPGLGLRLIYFSYDVKMKEKGDIPEGYSVSREKKERFSLILESASTNQTSMYLCASSPSTGGRGAFFGQGTRLTVV.

The chain carries TRBV10-3 and TRBJ1-5; D is uncertain. V lost 5 bases, J lost 0 bases, and 5 bases lay in between. CDR1 and CDR2 from the germline V gene are ENHRY and SYGVKD. This CDR3 region has 13 residues. CDR3 residues: CAISRDSNQPQHF. In nucleotides, the CDR3 is TGTGCCATCAGTAGAGATAGCAATCAGCCCCAGCATTTT.

The chain combines TRBV5-1 with TRBJ2-5; D is undetermined. The CDR3 has 14 amino acids. V lost 0 bases and J 0 bases, leaving 6 bases between the germline ends. Germline lookup yields CDR1 SGHRS and CDR2 YFSETQ. The DNA for the CDR3 is TGCGCCAGCAGCTTGGATATGAACCAAGAGACCCAGTACTTC. This translates into CASSLDMNQETQYF.

The gene calls are TRBV10-3 and TRBJ2-5, with TRBD2 identical over 14 bases. The V gene end was trimmed by 8 bases and the J gene end by 5 bases; junction bases not matched to a gene: 7. Germline-derived CDR1 and CDR2 are ENHRY and SYGVKD. The CDR3 length is 15 residues. The CDR3 bases are TGTGCCATCTCCGTGGGACTAGCGGGAGAGGAGACCCAGTACTTC. Amino acids: CAISVGLAGEETQYF.

The chain carries TRBV2 and TRBJ1-5; 8 bases align to TRBD1. CDR3 length: 15 residues. With 5 bases clipped from V and 5 bases from J, the junction kept 8 bases outside the gene matches. Germline assignment: CDR1 SNHLY and CDR2 FYNNEI. CDR3 sequence: CASSQDSGGDQPQHF. The CDR3 DNA is TGTGCCAGCAGTCAGGATTCAGGGGGCGATCAGCCCCAGCATTTT.

Turning to this clone: This sample also contains other DNA sequences that code for the same CDR3. This chain uses TRBV29-1 with TRBJ2-5; D not certain. Germline V gene lookup returns CDR1 SQVTM and CDR2 ANQGSEA. The ends were cut back, 7 bases at V and 1 base at J, with 7 bases in the middle. This CDR3 is built from 11 residues. The CDR3 loop reads CSGGPQETQYF. The CDR3 DNA reads as TGCAGCGGCGGACCCCAAGAGACCCAGTACTTC.

This chain joins TRBV27 and TRBJ1-4, with TRBD1 as a possible D gene (6 bases). Germline-derived CDR1 and CDR2 are MNHEY and SMNVEV (reference sequence). V lost 3 bases to trimming and J lost 5 bases, with 16 bases between them. There are 16 residues in the CDR3. The CDR3 sequence is CASSLKGVWANEKLFF. DNA for the CDR3: TGTGCCAGCAGTTTGAAGGGGGTGTGGGCCAATGAAAAACTGTTTTTT.

The rearrangement uses TRBV15 and TRBJ2-7; TRBD1 or TRBD2 may be the D gene (5 bases each). CDR3 size: 15 residues. Trimming shortened V by 0 bases and J by 3 bases, and 12 bases separated the two germline ends. The germline V gene encodes CDR1 LNHNV and CDR2 YYDKDF (reference sequence). The CDR3 coding sequence is TGTGCCACCAGCAGAGATCCGGGACCTGACTACGAGCAGTACTTC. This sequence encodes CATSRDPGPDYEQYF.

In DNA form, the CDR3 reads TGTGCCACCGAGAGACGGGGGGCCAACGTCCTGACTTTC. The encoded protein is CATERRGANVLTF. The J gene is TRBJ2-6, the V gene TRBV15; no clear D gene. This CDR3 is built from 13 residues. The germline V gene encodes CDR1 LNHNV and CDR2 YYDKDF (reference sequence). V dropped 8 bases and J dropped 4 bases, with 9 bases sitting between them.

J is TRBJ2-7 and V is TRBV5-8; tentative D call: TRBD1 (6 bases). CDR3 length: 13 amino acids. Germline loops: CDR1 SGHTS, CDR2 YDEGEE. Between the trimmed V and J ends, which lost 4 bases and 6 bases, there was a span of 14 bases. CDR3 coding DNA: TGTGCCAGCAGCGAACACAGGGTTTCCGAGCAGTACTTC. As protein: CASSEHRVSEQYF.

This chain uses TRBV30 with TRBJ2-1, with TRBD2 as a possible D gene (6 bases). The V end lost 5 bases, the J end lost 10 bases, and 21 bases lay between the germline ends. CDR1 is GTSNPN and CDR2 is SVGIG in the germline V gene (reference sequence). The CDR3 is made up of 14 amino acids. The CDR3 coding sequence is TGTGCCTGGGGGTTCGGGACTTCTGCGAAAGAGCAGTTCTTC. As protein: CAWGFGTSAKEQFF.

The rearrangement links TRBV5-4 to TRBJ2-1; TRBD2 agrees at 7 bases. Germline-derived CDR1 and CDR2 are SGHNT and YYREEE (reference sequence). The V and J ends lost 3 bases and 7 bases, in that order; junction bases with no gene match: 7. The CDR3 runs 14 residues. The CDR3 spells CASSSGKAGNEQFF. CDR3 coding DNA: TGTGCCAGCAGCTCGGGCAAAGCGGGAAATGAGCAGTTCTTC.

This chain uses TRBV9 with TRBJ1-1, with no clear D. Germline V gives CDR1 SGDLS, CDR2 YYNGEE. The CDR3 has 14 residues. Trimming cost V 1 base and J 2 bases, with 9 bases left between them. The chain's CDR3 is CASSVTLTNTEAFF. As DNA, the CDR3 is TGTGCCAGCAGCGTAACCCTAACCAACACTGAAGCTTTCTTT.